The 12 T cell receptor beta chains below were found in one sample sequenced in a study of blood T cell repertoires in COVID-19 (TCRdb year 2020). The method behind the library was the immunoSEQ multiplex PCR assay. TCRdb took this table from immuneACCESS and kept in-frame rearrangements with V and J called. Such tables lack part of the clones; where checked against another copy, unresolved V genes explain under half of the gap, and the rest is unexplained. Across this sample there are over 250,000 clones, with 75% to 95% seen only once. The ten largest clones add up to 2% to 3% of the sample. The sequencing input was peripheral blood. Receptor source: a person under 35 with COVID-19, enrolled during active disease.

The chain has TRBV2 and TRBJ2-3; TRBD1 matches at 11 bases. The CDR3 covers 15 residues. With V trimmed by 6 bases and J by 2 bases, 4 bases remained unmatched. The germline V gene has CDR1 SNHLY and CDR2 FYNNEI. CDR3 protein: CASRGQGAITDTQYF. The CDR3 DNA reads TGTGCCAGCAGAGGACAGGGGGCGATCACAGATACGCAGTATTTT.

The sample holds one count of this clone. The chain combines TRBV5-1 with TRBJ2-3; TRBD2 aligns across 14 bases. The germline gives CDR1 SGHRS, CDR2 YFSETQ. Trimming removed 4 bases from V and 5 bases from J; junction bases left unmatched: 6. This CDR3 is 16 amino acids long. The CDR3 nucleotides are TGCGCCAGCAGCGTTGGACTAGCGGGAGGAGTAGATACGCAGTATTTT. It encodes CASSVGLAGGVDTQYF.

The chain recombines TRBV5-6 with TRBJ2-1; D call uncertain. Germline-derived CDR1 and CDR2 are SGHDT and YYEEEE. The CDR3 has 13 residues. The V end lost 0 bases, the J end lost 7 bases, and 8 bases lay between the germline ends. The CDR3 loop reads CASSLDQINEQFF. The CDR3, as DNA: TGTGCCAGCAGCTTGGATCAGATTAATGAGCAGTTCTTC. The whole variable domain, remainder taken from reference TRBV5-6 and TRBJ2-1, is DAGVTQSPTHLIKTRGQQVTLRCSPKSGHDTVSWYQQALGQGPQFIFQYYEEEERQRGNFPDRFSGHQFPNYSSELNVNALLLGDSALYLCASSLDQINEQFFGPGTRLTVL.

The V call is TRBV4-1, the J call TRBJ1-3; TRBD1 matches at 8 bases. J was trimmed by 8 bases and V by 4 bases; bases with no gene match: 10. Germline-derived CDR1 and CDR2 are MGHRA and YSYEKL. This CDR3 spans 15 amino acids. CDR3 in amino acids: CASSPTTGVEHTIYF. DNA for the CDR3: TGCGCCAGCAGCCCCACGACAGGGGTTGAACACACCATATATTTT.

The chain carries TRBV7-9 and TRBJ1-1, with a weak D call TRBD1 (5 bases). CDR1 is SEHNR and CDR2 is FQNEAQ in the germline V gene (reference sequence). The V and J ends lost 1 base and 6 bases respectively, with 9 bases between them. This CDR3 has 13 amino acids. This chain's CDR3 is CASSLDVTAEAFF. The CDR3 DNA reads TGTGCCAGCAGCTTAGATGTGACAGCTGAAGCTTTCTTT.

CDR3 nucleotide sequence: TGCGCCAGCAGCGCGGGGAATGAGCAGTTCTTC. This translates into CASSAGNEQFF. The chain is built from TRBV4-1 and TRBJ2-1; a possible D gene is TRBD2 (6 bases). Trimming cost V 5 bases and J 7 bases, with 6 bases left between them. Germline V CDR1 and CDR2: MGHRA, YSYEKL. The CDR3 consists of 11 residues.

This clone has a single count. At one end, the junction sequence differs from germline, possibly due to a read error. The rearrangement joins TRBV11-2 to TRBJ1-1; 9 nucleotides agree with TRBD1. The CDR3 loop spans 14 amino acids. In germline, CDR1 is SGHAT, CDR2 FQNNGV. As DNA, the CDR3 is TGTGCCAGCAGCTTCGGACAGGGGAACTCTGAAGCTTTCTTT. This encodes CASSFGQGNSEAFF.

The V and J genes are TRBV4-1 and TRBJ1-3; D is ambiguous. CDR1 and CDR2 from the germline V gene are MGHRA and YSYEKL. Between the trimmed V and J ends, which lost 0 bases and 6 bases, there was a span of 9 bases. The CDR3 sequence is 14 residues long. CDR3 amino acids: CASSQERPPNTIYF. The CDR3 DNA reads as TGCGCCAGCAGCCAAGAGCGGCCGCCAAACACCATATATTTT.

This rearrangement joins TRBV19 to TRBJ2-7; TRBD1 agrees at 7 bases. The CDR3 runs to 14 residues. Germline V lookup: CDR1 LNHDA, CDR2 SQIVND (reference sequence). V was pared by 6 bases and J by 2 bases, with 7 bases of the junction left unmatched. In DNA, the CDR3 is TGTGCCAGTAGCCCACAGGGGTTTACCTACGAGCAGTACTTC. It codes for CASSPQGFTYEQYF.

V is TRBV3-1 (or the pseudogene TRBV3-2) and J is TRBJ2-3, with D unresolved. The CDR3 loop spans 12 amino acids. Germline V gives CDR1 LGHDT, CDR2 YNNKEL (reference sequence). V was shortened by 3 bases and J by 4 bases, with 5 bases between the two germline ends. The CDR3 DNA reads as TGTGCCAGCAGCCACTCCTCAGATACGCAGTATTTT. Protein sequence: CASSHSSDTQYF.

The V gene is TRBV4-1, the J gene TRBJ1-4; possibly TRBD1 for D (5 bases). V dropped 3 bases and J dropped 12 bases, with 11 bases sitting between them. The germline V gene encodes CDR1 MGHRA and CDR2 YSYEKL. The CDR3 runs 12 residues. This chain's CDR3 is CASSQVGGELFF. CDR3 DNA sequence: TGCGCCAGCAGCCAGGTTGGAGGGGAACTGTTTTTT.

J is TRBJ1-1 and V is TRBV2, with 10 bases that match TRBD1. The ends lost 10 bases at V and 8 bases at J; junction bases unmatched: 4. CDR1 is SNHLY and CDR2 is FYNNEI in the germline V gene. CDR3 size: 11 residues. CDR3 sequence reads: CATRQGAEAFF. The CDR3, as DNA: TGTGCCACCCGACAGGGGGCGGAAGCTTTCTTT.